This record looks at one TCR beta chain sequence and its context. The antigen remains undetermined. The data belong to a study of cytomegalovirus exposure and HLA in healthy donors. Notes on the study in general: It was taken for granted in presence/absence analyses that sequencing depth across donors was roughly uniform.

13 Jbeta primers and 60 Vbeta primers were used for the PCR. Assay used: immunoSEQ multiplex PCR; TCRdb lists only in-frame clones, some missing. The sample includes more than 100,000 clones, more than 60% of them seen just once. The V and J ends lost 0 bases and 0 bases, in that order; junction bases with no gene match: 6. CDR3 size: 16 residues. Per the germline V gene, CDR1 is SGHRS and CDR2 is YFSETQ. This sequence joins TRBV5-1 and TRBJ2-7, with 7 bases aligning to TRBD1. This clonotype was sampled from a man between 35 and 55 years old in good health and CMV-seropositive. Sequenced sample: PBMCs. CDR3 bases: TGCGCCAGCAGCTTGGGGTCTGGGACAGCCTCCTACGAGCAGTACTTC. It yields the protein CASSLGSGTASYEQYF.